The text below deals with one TCR beta chain. The antigen remains unidentified. The sample is drawn from a study of CXCR3-negative and CXCR3-positive naive CD8 T cells. Study as a whole: Some 140 million TRB reads were obtained in total, which works out to about 1.5 +/- 0.3 million per library. General study points: Both naive subsets had comparably high diversity; memory CD8+ cells much lower. After cryopreservation, expression of CXCR3 was partially reduced, and most assays were run with fresh PBMCs.

The germline gives CDR1 KGHDR, CDR2 SFDVKD. The CDR3 consists of 16 residues. cDNA libraries for TRB were generated by 5' RACE incorporating UMI labels. TCRdb re-called the 5' RACE reads; every CDR3 protein appears as one record, without DNA. The sample data list tens of thousands of distinct CDR3 sequences. With 300,000 cells each, the CD8+ T cell subsets were individually sorted in triplicate. The sequenced sample consisted of memory CD8+ T cells from blood. The source of this sequence is a human donor in good health. Some clones in this sample may be carry-over from other donors' samples. The V gene is TRBV24-1, the J gene TRBJ2-3; TCRdb picks TRBD1, but there is no DNA to check that call. CDR3 amino acids: CATSDPGTVSPDTQYF.